This TCR beta chain appears in the sequencing data of a study of blood T cell repertoires in COVID-19. About the study: Samples taken during acute and convalescent COVID-19 were collected in the United States, Italy and Spain. T cells, B-cell-depleted T cells, or PBMCs provided the cDNA or gDNA that served as material.

Germline V gives CDR1 LNHDA, CDR2 SQIVND (reference sequence). Trimming stripped 3 bases from V and 4 bases from J, with 9 bases between. This CDR3 region has 13 residues. Using immunoSEQ multiplex PCR, the repertoire was profiled, and TCRdb retains in-frame clones only, with some absent. The table has 140,000 to 150,000 clones, 85% to 90% seen once. This sequence originates from a man aged 80 or over with acute or convalescent COVID-19. The sequenced material came from peripheral blood. This chain joins TRBV19 and TRBJ1-2, with D unclear. CDR3 loop: CASSIVGPYGYTF. In DNA form, the CDR3 reads TGTGCCAGTAGTATCGTTGGGCCCTATGGCTACACCTTC.